These 23 T cell receptor beta chains came from one sample sequenced in a study of T cell clonality in common variable immunodeficiency (dated by TCRdb to the mid-2010s). Overall study outcomes, separate from this receptor: Reportedly, TCRbeta sequences from CVID had fewer deletions and N-nucleotide insertions, and highly modified clones with 13 or more V deletions were absent from CVID.

These receptors' antigens are unknown. The library was obtained by the immunoSEQ multiplex PCR assay. As stored in TCRdb, this immuneACCESS dataset retains in-frame rearrangements with V and J assigned. A fraction of the clones does not appear; measured against another copy, unresolved V genes explain less than half of the discrepancy, and the remainder lacks a known reason. This sample contains about 28,000 clones, none of which is a singleton. In total, the top ten clones hold 3.2% of the sample. Sequenced: peripheral blood mononuclear cells. The receptors shown here come from a human donor with common variable immunodeficiency.

This clone has at least ten counts. The read ends 3 residues before the CDR3 terminus; that terminus is restored from the germline J gene. V is TRBV19 and J is TRBJ2-7; 7 bases fit TRBD2. Germline CDR1 reads LNHDA; CDR2 reads SQIVND (reference sequence). The CDR3 covers 15 residues. J lost 1 base, V lost 3 bases, and 6 bases had no gene match. CDR3 DNA (partial): TGTGCCAGTAGTATCAGCAGCGGGAAATCCTACGAG. Encoded protein: CASSISSGKSYE. The CDR3 in its entirety is CASSISSGKSYEQYF.

This clone was seen at least ten times. The read terminates 3 residues before the CDR3 end, so the remaining end is supplied by the germline J gene. The chain has TRBV5-1 and TRBJ2-7, with a possible D match to TRBD1 (6 bases). The CDR3 loop spans 13 amino acids. Deletions cut 5 bases from V and 2 bases from J, with 11 bases between. The germline V gene encodes CDR1 SGHRS and CDR2 YFSETQ. The sequenced part of the CDR3 DNA is TGCGCCAGCAGTAGGGACACGACCTACGAG. Translation: CASSRDTTYE. The entire CDR3 protein reads CASSRDTTYEQYF. The complete variable domain, with remaining parts taken from reference TRBV5-1 and TRBJ2-7, reads KAGVTQTPRYLIKTRGQQVTLSCSPISGHRSVSWYQQTPGQGLQFLFEYFSETQRNKGNFPGRFSGRQFSNSRSEMNVSTLELGDSALYLCASSRDTTYEQYFGPGTRLTVT.

This clone was observed a few times. The observed sequence ends 3 residues before the CDR3 terminus, with the missing tail filled in from the germline J gene. The J gene is TRBJ1-4, the V gene TRBV6-1, with D possibly matching TRBD1 (6 bases). The germline V gene encodes CDR1 MNHNS and CDR2 SASEGT. The CDR3 sequence is 16 residues long. Trimming cost V 3 bases and J 7 bases, with 18 bases left between them. CDR3 protein: CASSERVGGGGEKLFF. The covered CDR3 bases are TGTGCCAGCAGTGAGAGGGTGGGGGGGGGCGGTGAAAAA.

With regard to this clone: The read gets to within 3 residues of the CDR3 end, and the germline J gene fills in the rest. This chain connects TRBV13 to TRBJ1-2; TRBD1 matches 10 bases. In germline, CDR1 is PRHDT, CDR2 FYEKMQ (reference sequence). The CDR3 length is 16 residues. The ends lost 0 bases at V and 2 bases at J; junction bases unmatched: 3. The part of the CDR3 DNA that was read is TGTGCCAGCAGCTTAGGATGGGGACAGGGGAACTATGGC. This codes for CASSLGWGQGNYG. The CDR3 in full is CASSLGWGQGNYGYTF.

This clone was found many times. The DNA ends 3 residues before the CDR3 does, and the rest of the CDR3 is filled in from the germline J gene. The chain couples TRBV12-3 or TRBV12-4 to TRBJ1-5; D might be TRBD1 (6 bases). The CDR3 loop spans 13 amino acids. V shed 11 bases and J shed 2 bases, with 13 bases lying between them. CDR3 DNA (partial): TGTGCCCAGCGGGGGGCGGGCAATCAGCCC. Its protein is CAQRGAGNQP. The CDR3 as a whole reads CAQRGAGNQPQHF.

Many counts were recorded for this clone. The chain's CDR3 is CASSPRQGKLTEAFF. Incomplete CDR3 DNA: TGTGCCAGCAGTCCGCGACAGGGAAAGTTAACTGAA. The rearrangement uses TRBV12-3 or TRBV12-4 and TRBJ1-1; 7 positions agree with TRBD1. Sequencing ends 3 residues short of the CDR3 end; the germline J gene provides the rest. The CDR3 covers 15 residues. Trimming removed 5 bases from V and 5 bases from J; junction bases left unmatched: 11.

The sequenced part of the CDR3 DNA is TGCAGTGCTAGAAAGGACAGAGGTACCCAAAAGGCTTCAGGGCAAGAGACC. Amino acids: CSARKDRGTQKASGQET. The full CDR3 protein is CSARKDRGTQKASGQETQYF. The chain links TRBV20-1 to TRBJ2-5; a possible D gene is TRBD1 (6 bases). The read is 3 residues too short to cover the CDR3 end, so that end is filled in from the germline J gene. There are 20 residues in the CDR3. Germline V CDR1 and CDR2: DFQATT, SNEGSKA (reference sequence). V was cut by 2 bases and J by 2 bases, with 30 bases left in between.

This clone was detected ten times or more. The observed sequence ends 3 residues before the CDR3 terminus, with the missing tail filled in from the germline J gene. The rearrangement links TRBV19 to TRBJ1-1, with D uncertain. Germline lookup yields CDR1 LNHDA and CDR2 SQIVND (reference sequence). This CDR3 comprises 13 residues. V lost 3 bases to trimming and J lost 1 base, with 6 bases between them. The part of the CDR3 DNA that was read is TGTGCCAGTAGTATCAATCCGAACACTGAA. Encoded protein: CASSINPNTE. The full CDR3 reads CASSINPNTEAFF.

This clone was counted many times. The missing CDR3 end, 3 residues past where the read stops, is filled in from the germline J gene. The chain recombines TRBV19 with TRBJ2-2; perhaps TRBD1 as D (7 bases). This CDR3 has 16 residues. Between the trimmed V and J ends, which lost 7 bases and 5 bases, there was a span of 20 bases. In germline, CDR1 is LNHDA, CDR2 SQIVND (reference sequence). The part of the CDR3 DNA that was read is TGTGCCAGTAAGGAGGGGGCCGGAAGTCGAACCGGGGAG. Translated: CASKEGAGSRTGE. The whole CDR3 region reads CASKEGAGSRTGELFF.

In its sample, this clone was seen many times. The sequence runs out 3 residues before the end of the CDR3; the remainder is reconstructed from the germline J gene. The chain has TRBV14 and TRBJ1-4, with D hard to call. CDR3 length: 14 amino acids. Germline V CDR1 and CDR2: SGHDN, FVKESK. V gave up 6 bases and J gave up 2 bases, with 10 bases separating them. The CDR3 sequence is CASSPRATNEKLFF. Incomplete CDR3 DNA: TGTGCCAGCAGTCCGAGAGCGACTAATGAAAAA.

This clone occurred a few times. The CDR3 is cut off 3 residues early in the read; its end comes from the germline J gene. This chain joins TRBV6-1 and TRBJ1-5, with D perhaps matching TRBD1 (6 bases). The CDR3 has 15 residues. Germline lookup yields CDR1 MNHNS and CDR2 SASEGT. Incomplete CDR3 DNA: TGTGCCAGCAGTGAAGGGACAGTGAAACCAACTCCC. Protein product: CASSEGTVKPTP. The entire CDR3 sequence reads CASSEGTVKPTPQHF.

Ten or more counts support this clone. The CDR3 loop reads CASSPPGGWNSPLHF. The sequenced CDR3 bases are TGTGCCAGCTCACCACCGGGGGGGTGGAATTCACCC. The chain couples TRBV18 to TRBJ1-6; weak D call: TRBD1 (5 bases). The read is 3 residues too short to cover the CDR3 end, so that end is filled in from the germline J gene. The CDR3 sequence is 15 residues long. V gave up 0 bases and J gave up 7 bases, with 10 bases separating them. Germline-derived CDR1 and CDR2 are KGHSH and LQKENI.

This clone has at least ten counts. The CDR3 goes on 3 residues after the read ends, and that part is filled in from the germline J gene. The chain joins TRBV7-9 to TRBJ1-5; D is perhaps TRBD1 (5 bases). The germline V gene has CDR1 SEHNR and CDR2 FQNEAQ (reference sequence). V dropped 2 bases and J dropped 1 base, with 6 bases sitting between them. The CDR3 spans 14 residues. The CDR3 reads CASSLRGSNQPQHF. The CDR3 bases that were read are TGTGCCAGCAGCTTACGGGGGAGCAATCAGCCC.

This clone was detected many times. The read comes to an end 3 residues before the CDR3 does, leaving the germline J gene to fill in the end. The rearrangement uses TRBV5-1 and TRBJ2-3; TRBD2 matches 7 bases. This CDR3 is built from 16 residues. V trimming: 3 bases; J trimming: 0 bases; junction bases outside the gene matches: 7. Looked up from germline, CDR1 is SGHRS and CDR2 is YFSETQ. The sequenced part of the CDR3 DNA is TGCGCCAGCAGCTCAGGACTAGGCGGGAGCACAGATACG. Translation gives CASSSGLGGSTDT. The full CDR3 protein reads CASSSGLGGSTDTQYF.

A note on this clone: The read stops 3 residues short of the end of the CDR3; the missing end is completed from the germline J gene. The chain couples TRBV5-4 to TRBJ2-1, with TRBD2 matching over 12 bases. The germline V gene encodes CDR1 SGHNT and CDR2 YYREEE (reference sequence). J gave up 6 bases and V 4 bases, and 5 bases lay outside the gene matches. CDR3 length: 15 residues. The DNA read from the CDR3 is TGTGCCAGCAGCATACTAGCGGGGGGACGCAATGAG. Protein product: CASSILAGGRNE. The whole CDR3 protein is CASSILAGGRNEQFF.

Regarding this clone: The read falls 3 residues short of the CDR3 end, and the missing part is taken from the germline J gene. This chain connects TRBV29-1 to TRBJ2-7; 8 bases are shared with TRBD2. The V gene's germline CDR1 is SQVTM and CDR2 ANQGSEA. The CDR3 is 14 residues long. V dropped 4 bases and J dropped 0; count of bases not matched to a gene: 5. CDR3 DNA (partial): TGCAGCGTTGTAGTTAGCGGGATCTCCTACGAG. It yields the protein CSVVVSGISYE. The CDR3 in its entirety is CSVVVSGISYEQYF.

This clone was seen at least ten times. The read stops 3 residues short of the end of the CDR3; the missing end is completed from the germline J gene. The chain employs TRBV19 and TRBJ2-1; D is perhaps TRBD2 (5 bases). Looked up from germline, CDR1 is LNHDA and CDR2 is SQIVND (reference sequence). There are 16 residues in the CDR3. V was trimmed by 4 bases and J by 1 base, leaving 14 bases between them. The CDR3 protein is CASSTLAPLSYNEQFF. The CDR3 bases that were read are TGTGCCAGTAGTACCTTAGCGCCGCTTTCCTACAATGAG.

This clone has ten or more counts. The read ends 3 residues early relative to the CDR3; the germline J gene fills the gap. The chain couples TRBV19 to TRBJ1-4, with D unclear. This CDR3 has 15 residues. Trimming left V 5 bases short and J 6 bases short, with 16 bases between. From germline, CDR1 is LNHDA and CDR2 SQIVND (reference sequence). Partial CDR3 DNA: TGTGCCAGTAGTCAAGATCTAGCTGGATATGAAAAA. This codes for CASSQDLAGYEK. The whole CDR3 sequence is CASSQDLAGYEKLFF. The full variable domain, in which reference TRBV19 and TRBJ1-4 provide the parts outside the CDR3, is DGGITQSPKYLFRKEGQNVTLSCEQNLNHDAMYWYRQDPGQGLRLIYYSQIVNDFQKGDIAEGYSVSREKKESFPLTVTSAQKNPTAFYLCASSQDLAGYEKLFFGSGTQLSVL.

This clone has only a few counts. The DNA ends 3 residues before the CDR3 does, and the rest of the CDR3 is filled in from the germline J gene. The V gene is TRBV11-2, the J gene TRBJ1-2, with 7 nucleotides matching TRBD1. This CDR3 contains 15 residues. Per germline, CDR1 SGHAT and CDR2 FQNNGV. The V and J ends lost 6 bases and 5 bases, in that order; junction bases with no gene match: 12. CDR3 protein: CASSLAAGTAYGYTF. The covered CDR3 bases are TGTGCCAGCAGTCTCGCCGCCGGGACAGCGTATGGC.

This clone was found many times. The read ends 3 residues shy of where the CDR3 ends; the end is completed using the germline J gene. The rearrangement uses TRBV2 and TRBJ2-1, with D maybe TRBD1 (5 bases). Germline V gene sequence: CDR1 SNHLY, CDR2 FYNNEI. The CDR3 sequence is 15 residues long. V dropped 4 bases and J dropped 5 bases, with 15 bases sitting between them. The CDR3 spells CASSGTPRSNNEQFF. Incomplete CDR3 DNA: TGTGCCAGCAGTGGGACACCCCGGAGCAACAATGAG.

Judged by abundance, this clone is medium-sized. The read terminates 3 residues ahead of where the CDR3 ends, so the germline J gene completes it. This chain uses TRBV29-1 with TRBJ1-2; 8 positions agree with TRBD1. Germline V gene data show CDR1 as SQVTM and CDR2 as ANQGSEA. This CDR3 has 13 amino acids. CDR3 amino acids: CSVEPSDREGYTF. Partial CDR3 DNA: TGCAGCGTTGAACCCTCGGACAGGGAAGGC.

This clone was detected a few times. The observed sequence ends 3 residues before the CDR3 terminus, with the missing tail filled in from the germline J gene. V gene TRBV5-6 combines with J gene TRBJ2-7; 8 bases are shared with TRBD2. The CDR3 extends over 15 amino acids. From germline, CDR1 is SGHDT and CDR2 YYEEEE. V gave up 2 bases and J gave up 0 bases; unmatched junction bases: 4. CDR3: CASSFPGTSSYEQYF. CDR3 DNA, as far as it was read: TGTGCCAGCAGCTTCCCCGGGACTAGCTCCTACGAG.

By sample fraction, this clone is medium-sized. The read gets to within 3 residues of the CDR3 end, and the germline J gene fills in the rest. Different DNA sequences within this sample yield the same CDR3. The rearrangement joins TRBV19 to TRBJ2-2; D is unclear. The CDR3 totals 13 residues. V lost 4 bases and J lost 1, with 4 bases in between. Germline V lookup: CDR1 LNHDA, CDR2 SQIVND (reference sequence). This CDR3 reads CASSTLNTGELFF. The part of the CDR3 DNA that was read is TGTGCCAGTAGTACCCTGAACACCGGGGAG.